The present entry profiles one T cell receptor (beta chain) with its context. What it recognizes is unknown. The sample belongs to a study of graft-versus-host responses after intestinal transplantation. Overall study context: Recipients got multivisceral, liver-intestinal, or isolated intestinal transplants.

In germline, CDR1 is LNHDA, CDR2 SQIVND (reference sequence). The length of the CDR3 is 15 residues. V was trimmed by 1 base and J by 3 bases, leaving 13 bases between them. Libraries were prepared by immunoSEQ multiplex PCR; TCRdb keeps only in-frame clonotypes and omits some of them. This table has more than 100,000 clones, approximately 96% appearing once. This TCR derives from a human donor who received an intestinal transplant. This specimen consisted of unstimulated CD8+ T cells sorted from spleen or lymph node cells, obtained before intestinal transplant. This chain joins TRBV19 and TRBJ2-7; D gene uncertain. The CDR3 region is CASSIGTETYYEQYF. The CDR3 coding sequence is TGTGCCAGTAGTATAGGAACGGAGACCTACTACGAGCAGTACTTC.